The sequence of this TCR beta chain was determined in a study of beta chain features in type 1 diabetes. Study in general: All samples together contributed approximately 100 million sorted cells for examination.

Turning to this clone: Its matching antigen is unknown.

General study results and limits: Researchers report that Type 1 diabetes patients had moderately but significantly shorter TCRB CDR3s across all four CD4+ subsets. Shorter templates might be favored by PCR, equally in patients and controls.

CD45RO/CCR7/CD25/CD127/CD95/CD27 separated CD4+ naive, central memory, regulatory and stem cell-like memory cells by sorting. Expressed TCRB transcripts were sequenced, since all the RNA that had been isolated was reverse transcribed. About 3.57 million reads, on average, came from each naive, central memory and regulatory T cell sample. Some clones are missing from TCRdb's copy, which holds only in-frame ones; the method was immunoSEQ multiplex PCR. The sample has under 350,000 clones, around 22% seen once. Material: naive CD4+ T cells from blood. The clonotype originates from a woman aged 25-40 years with type 1 diabetes.

The chain's CDR3 is CASTASGQSDPGELFF. Written as DNA, the CDR3 is TGCGCCAGCACAGCGTCGGGACAAAGCGACCCCGGGGAGCTGTTTTTT. The V call is TRBV23-1, the J call TRBJ2-2, with D maybe TRBD1 (6 bases). TRBV23-1 is reported as an ORF; its role is uncertain. Trimming cost V 7 bases and J 6 bases, with 21 bases left between them. The CDR3 spans 16 residues.